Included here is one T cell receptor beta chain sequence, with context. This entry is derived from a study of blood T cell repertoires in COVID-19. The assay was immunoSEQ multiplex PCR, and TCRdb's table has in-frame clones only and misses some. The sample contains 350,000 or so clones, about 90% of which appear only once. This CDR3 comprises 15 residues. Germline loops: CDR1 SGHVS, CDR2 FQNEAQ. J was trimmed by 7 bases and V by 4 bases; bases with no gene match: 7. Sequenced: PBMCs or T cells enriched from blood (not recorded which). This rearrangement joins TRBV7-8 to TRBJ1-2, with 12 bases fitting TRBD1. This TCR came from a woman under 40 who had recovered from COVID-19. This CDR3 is CASSSGTGGVSGYTF. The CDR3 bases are TGTGCCAGCAGCTCCGGGACAGGGGGCGTGAGTGGCTACACCTTC.